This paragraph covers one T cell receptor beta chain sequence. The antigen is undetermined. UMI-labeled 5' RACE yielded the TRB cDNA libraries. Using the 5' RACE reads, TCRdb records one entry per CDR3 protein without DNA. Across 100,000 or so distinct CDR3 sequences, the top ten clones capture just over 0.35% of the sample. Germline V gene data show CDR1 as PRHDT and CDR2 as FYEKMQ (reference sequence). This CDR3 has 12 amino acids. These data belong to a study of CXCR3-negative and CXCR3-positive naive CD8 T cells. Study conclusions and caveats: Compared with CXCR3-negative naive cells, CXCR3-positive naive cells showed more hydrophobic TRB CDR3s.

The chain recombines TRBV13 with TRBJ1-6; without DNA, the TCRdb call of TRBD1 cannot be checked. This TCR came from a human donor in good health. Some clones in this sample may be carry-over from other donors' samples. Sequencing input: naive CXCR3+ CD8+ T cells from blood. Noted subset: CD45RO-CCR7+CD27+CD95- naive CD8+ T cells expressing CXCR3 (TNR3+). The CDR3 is CASSPGDSPLHF. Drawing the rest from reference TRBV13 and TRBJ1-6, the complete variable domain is AAGVIQSPRHLIKEKRETATLKCYPIPRHDTVYWYQQGPGQDPQFLISFYEKMQSDKGSIPDRFSAQQFSDYHSELNMSSLELGDSALYFCASSPGDSPLHFGNGTRLTVT.